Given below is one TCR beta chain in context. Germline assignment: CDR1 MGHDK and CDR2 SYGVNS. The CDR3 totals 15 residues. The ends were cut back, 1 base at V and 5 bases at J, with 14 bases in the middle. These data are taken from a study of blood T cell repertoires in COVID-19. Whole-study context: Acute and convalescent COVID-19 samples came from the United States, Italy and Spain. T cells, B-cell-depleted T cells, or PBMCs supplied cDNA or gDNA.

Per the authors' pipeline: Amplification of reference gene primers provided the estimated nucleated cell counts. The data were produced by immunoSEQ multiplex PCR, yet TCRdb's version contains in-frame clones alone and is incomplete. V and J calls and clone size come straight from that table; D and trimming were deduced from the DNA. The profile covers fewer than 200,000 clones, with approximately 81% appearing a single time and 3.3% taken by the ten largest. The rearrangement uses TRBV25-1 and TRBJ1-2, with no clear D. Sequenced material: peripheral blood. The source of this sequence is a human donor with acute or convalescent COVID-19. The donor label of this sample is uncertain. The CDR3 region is CASSELGRGVYGYTF. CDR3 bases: TGTGCCAGCAGTGAATTGGGCCGGGGTGTTTATGGCTACACCTTC.